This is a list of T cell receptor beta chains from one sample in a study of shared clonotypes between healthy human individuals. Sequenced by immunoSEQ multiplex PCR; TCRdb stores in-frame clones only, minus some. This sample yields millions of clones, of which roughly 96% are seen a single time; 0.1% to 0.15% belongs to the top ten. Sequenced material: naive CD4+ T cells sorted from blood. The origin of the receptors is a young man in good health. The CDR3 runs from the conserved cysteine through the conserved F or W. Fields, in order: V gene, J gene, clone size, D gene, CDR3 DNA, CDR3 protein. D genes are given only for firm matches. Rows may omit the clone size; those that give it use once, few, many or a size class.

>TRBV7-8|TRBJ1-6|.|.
TGTGCCAGCAGCTTAGACTGGGGGGGGCTCGGATCACCCCTCCACTTT
CASSLDWGGLGSPLHF
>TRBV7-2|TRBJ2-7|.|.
TGTGCCAGCAGCTCGGGGGGCCCGGGGCCCTACGAGCAGTACTTC
CASSSGGPGPYEQYF
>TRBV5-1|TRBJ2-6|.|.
TGCGCCAGCAGCTTGGCCCAGGGTGGGGTCAACGTCCTGACTTTC
CASSLAQGGVNVLTF
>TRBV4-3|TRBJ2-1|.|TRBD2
TGCGCCAGCAGCCAAGACGCAGCGGGAGGGCCTCCCTACAATGAGCAGTTCTTC
CASSQDAAGGPPYNEQFF
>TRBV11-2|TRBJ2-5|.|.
TGTGCCAGCAGCTTAGATGGGGGCAGGGAGACCCAGTACTTC
CASSLDGGRETQYF
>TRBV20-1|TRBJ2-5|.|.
TGCAGTGTCTCGGAGACCCAGTACTTC
CSVSETQYF
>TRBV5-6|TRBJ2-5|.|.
TGTGCCAGCAGCTTGCCTATAGGGGGGGCGGAGACCCAGTACTTC
CASSLPIGGAETQYF
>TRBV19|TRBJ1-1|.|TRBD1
TGTGCCAGTAGCCCAGGGGGGATCATGAACACTGAAGCTTTCTTT
CASSPGGIMNTEAFF
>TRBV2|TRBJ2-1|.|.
TGTGCCAGCAGTGAATATAATGAGCAGTTCTTC
CASSEYNEQFF
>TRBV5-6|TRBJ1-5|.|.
TGTGCCAGCAGCTTGAGGACAGTTTTTAGCAATCAGCCCCAGCATTTT
CASSLRTVFSNQPQHF
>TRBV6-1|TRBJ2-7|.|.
TGTGCCAGCAGTAGACAGGGACTAGGTTCCTACGAGCAGTACTTC
CASSRQGLGSYEQYF
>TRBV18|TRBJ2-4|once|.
TGTGCCAGCTCACTGGGACTTCAGAACATTCAGTACTTC
CASSLGLQNIQYF
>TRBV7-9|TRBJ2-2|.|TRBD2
TGTGCCAGCAGCCTCTCGGGACTACCCACCGGGGAGCTGTTTTTT
CASSLSGLPTGELFF
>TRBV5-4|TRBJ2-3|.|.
TGTGCCAGCAGCTTACAGGGCCAGGGAGATACGCAGTATTTT
CASSLQGQGDTQYF
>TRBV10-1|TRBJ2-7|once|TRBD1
TGCGCCAGCGAGTCCATCGGGACAGGGGTTTTATACGAGCAGTACTTC
CASESIGTGVLYEQYF
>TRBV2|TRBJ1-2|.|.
TGTGCCAGCAGTGTCGGAGTGATCTTCTATGGCTACACCTTC
CASSVGVIFYGYTF
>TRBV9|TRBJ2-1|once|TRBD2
TGTGCCAGCAGCTCCCAACCTAGCGGGAGTCTGGATGAGCAGTTCTTC
CASSSQPSGSLDEQFF
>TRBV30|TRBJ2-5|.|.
TGTGCCTGGAGTCCAACCCGGACGGGCCCCGGGACCCAGTACTTC
CAWSPTRTGPGTQYF
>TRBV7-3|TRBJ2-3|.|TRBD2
TGTGCCAGCAGCATTGGACTAGCGCCGAGCACAGATACGCAGTATTTT
CASSIGLAPSTDTQYF
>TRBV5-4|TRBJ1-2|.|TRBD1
TGTGCCAGCAGCGCACGACAGGGGCTACTCTATGGCTACACCTTC
CASSARQGLLYGYTF
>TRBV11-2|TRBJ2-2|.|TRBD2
TGTGCCAGCAGCGCCTCACTGCAACTAGCGGGGGGGCGAACCGGGGAGCTGTTTTTT
CASSASLQLAGGRTGELFF
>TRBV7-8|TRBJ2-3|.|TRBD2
TGTGCCAGCAGCTTAGCGCAAGATAGCGGGAGGCCCATGGGAGATACGCAGTATTTT
CASSLAQDSGRPMGDTQYF
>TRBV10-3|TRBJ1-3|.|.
TGTGCCATCAGTGAGCGGTTCCAGGGGACTCTTGGAAGTAACACCATATATTTT
CAISERFQGTLGSNTIYF
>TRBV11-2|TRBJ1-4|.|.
TGTGCCAGCTCCCCCGGGGTGCGGGGAAGTGAAAAACTGTTTTTT
CASSPGVRGSEKLFF
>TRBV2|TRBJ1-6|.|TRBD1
TGTGCCAGCACCAGGGGACAGGGGGCGCGGAATTCACCCCTCCACTTT
CASTRGQGARNSPLHF
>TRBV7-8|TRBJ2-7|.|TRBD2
TGTGCCAGCAGCTTATCATGGATGGGCGGGAGGGCACTCGACTCCTACGAGCAGTACTTC
CASSLSWMGGRALDSYEQYF
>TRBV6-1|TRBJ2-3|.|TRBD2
TGTGCCAGCACTGAAGCCGGACTAGCGGGGGGGCCGGATACGCAGTATTTT
CASTEAGLAGGPDTQYF
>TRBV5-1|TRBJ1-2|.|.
TGCGCCAGCAGCTTGGACGCGGTTTGGGACGGCTATGGCTACACCTTC
CASSLDAVWDGYGYTF
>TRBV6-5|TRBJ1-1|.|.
TGTGCCAGCAGTTACTCAGGGCAGGGAGACACTGAAGCTTTCTTT
CASSYSGQGDTEAFF
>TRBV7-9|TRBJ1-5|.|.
TGTGCCAGCAGCCAACAGGGCAATCAGCCCCAGCATTTT
CASSQQGNQPQHF
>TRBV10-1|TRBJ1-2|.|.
TGCGCCAGCAGTCCTGGTGGAGCAATGGACCCGAGTGGCTACACCTTC
CASSPGGAMDPSGYTF
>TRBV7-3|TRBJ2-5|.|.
TGTGCCAGCAGCTTAGGCGGGGGCCCCGAAGAGACCCAGTACTTC
CASSLGGGPEETQYF
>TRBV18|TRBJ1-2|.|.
TGTGCCAGCTCACCGGAGGTTGAAGGGAGCTATGGCTACACCTTC
CASSPEVEGSYGYTF
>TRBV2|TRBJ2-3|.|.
TGTGCCAGCAGGTCGTTAGCGCGTAGCACAGATACGCAGTATTTT
CASRSLARSTDTQYF
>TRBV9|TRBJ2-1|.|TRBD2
TGTGCCAGCAGCGTAGGATTAGCGGGGGGTCGAGGGGCCACCTACAATGAGCAGTTCTTC
CASSVGLAGGRGATYNEQFF
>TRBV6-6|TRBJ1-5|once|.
TGTGCCAGCAGTCGATATAGCAATCAGCCCCAGCATTTT
CASSRYSNQPQHF
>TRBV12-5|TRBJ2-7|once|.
TGTGCTAGTGCCATCCCAAGGGGGGGGCAGACCTACGAGCAGTACTTC
CASAIPRGGQTYEQYF
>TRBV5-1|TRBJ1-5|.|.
TGCGCCAGCAGCCCCGGACTTGACAATCAGCCCCAGCATTTT
CASSPGLDNQPQHF
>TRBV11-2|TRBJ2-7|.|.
TGTGCCAGCAGCTTAGGAGGTCCCGGGGGCCACTCCTACGAGCAGTACTTC
CASSLGGPGGHSYEQYF
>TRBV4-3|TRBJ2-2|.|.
TGCGCCAGCAGCCAAGAGGGGAGAGGGCGGATGTACACCGGGGAGCTGTTTTTT
CASSQEGRGRMYTGELFF
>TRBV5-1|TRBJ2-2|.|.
TGCGCCAGCAGCCCGGGTGCTTACACCGGGGAGCTGTTTTTT
CASSPGAYTGELFF
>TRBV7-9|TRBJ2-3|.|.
TGTGCCAGCAGCTCGGCGGGAACCCGCACAGATACGCAGTATTTT
CASSSAGTRTDTQYF
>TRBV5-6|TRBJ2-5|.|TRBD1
TGTGCCAGCAGCTCGACAGGGAAGTACCAAGAGACCCAGTACTTC
CASSSTGKYQETQYF
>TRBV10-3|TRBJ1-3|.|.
TGTGCCATCAGCTCGGACAGCTCTGGAAACACCATATATTTT
CAISSDSSGNTIYF
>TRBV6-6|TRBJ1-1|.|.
TGTGCCAGCAGTTACTACACTGAAGCTTTCTTT
CASSYYTEAFF
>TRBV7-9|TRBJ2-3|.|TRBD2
TGTGCCAGCAGTAGTTTTGGCGGGAGTAGTTTAGATACGCAGTATTTT
CASSSFGGSSLDTQYF
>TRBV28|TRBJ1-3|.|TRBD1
TGTGCCAGCAGTGGGGGACAGACCTTCTCTGGAAACACCATATATTTT
CASSGGQTFSGNTIYF
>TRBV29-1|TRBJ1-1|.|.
TGCAGCATTGACAGTTCGGAAGCTTTCTTT
CSIDSSEAFF
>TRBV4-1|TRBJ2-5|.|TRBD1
TGCGCCAGCGGACGGATGGGGGACAGGCAAGAGACCCAGTACTTC
CASGRMGDRQETQYF
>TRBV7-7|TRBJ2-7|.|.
TGTGCTAGCAGCTCGGCAGGCGCCCGCGAGCAGTACTTC
CASSSAGAREQYF
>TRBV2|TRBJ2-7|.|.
TGTGCCGTCCTCCGCCGCGGGGATGTCGGCGAGCAGTACTTC
CAVLRRGDVGEQYF
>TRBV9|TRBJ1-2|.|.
TGTGCCAGCAGCGTAGGTGGCTATGGCTACACCTTC
CASSVGGYGYTF
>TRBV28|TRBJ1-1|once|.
TGTGCCAGCAGTTTTCAGGGAGTAAACACTGAAGCTTTCTTT
CASSFQGVNTEAFF
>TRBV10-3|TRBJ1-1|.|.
TGTGCCAGCTGGACAGTACCTGGGGACACTGAAGCTTTCTTT
CASWTVPGDTEAFF
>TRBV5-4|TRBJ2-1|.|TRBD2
TGTGCCAGCAGCTTAGTAGCGGGAGGGCCTTACAATGAGCAGTTCTTC
CASSLVAGGPYNEQFF
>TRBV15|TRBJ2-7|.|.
TGTGCCACCAGCAGAGCGGAAGGCAGGTGGGTCGACGAGCAGTACTTC
CATSRAEGRWVDEQYF